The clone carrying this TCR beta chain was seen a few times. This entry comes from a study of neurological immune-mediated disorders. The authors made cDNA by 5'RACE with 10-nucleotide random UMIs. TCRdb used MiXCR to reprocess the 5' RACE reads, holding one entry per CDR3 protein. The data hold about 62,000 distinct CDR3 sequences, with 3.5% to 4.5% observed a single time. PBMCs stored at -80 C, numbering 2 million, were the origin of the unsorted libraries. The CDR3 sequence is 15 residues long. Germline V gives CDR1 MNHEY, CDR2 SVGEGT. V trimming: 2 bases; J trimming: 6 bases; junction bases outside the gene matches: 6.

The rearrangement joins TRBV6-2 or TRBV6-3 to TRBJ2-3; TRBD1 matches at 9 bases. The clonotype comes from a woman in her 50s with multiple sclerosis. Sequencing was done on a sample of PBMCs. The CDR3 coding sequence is TGTGCCAGCAGTTACCGGCGGACAGGGGTGGATACGCAGTATTTT. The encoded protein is CASSYRRTGVDTQYF.